This T cell receptor beta chain comes out of a study of blood T cell repertoires in COVID-19. Study summary: Samples came from the United States, Italy and Spain, spanning acute and convalescent COVID-19.

Using immunoSEQ multiplex PCR, the repertoire was profiled, and TCRdb retains in-frame clones only, with some absent. Of about 66,000 clones listed, about 90% are singletons. This TCR came from a man aged 55-75 years with acute or convalescent COVID-19. Material for sequencing was peripheral blood.

The CDR3: CSVAAVRGHTDTQYF. CDR3 DNA sequence: TGCAGCGTTGCAGCTGTCAGGGGGCACACAGATACGCAGTATTTT. The chain links TRBV29-1 to TRBJ2-3; 8 bases are a match to TRBD1. The V segment lost 4 bases and the J segment 2 bases; nucleotides outside the gene matches: 8. CDR1 SQVTM and CDR2 ANQGSEA come from the germline V gene. This CDR3 has 15 amino acids.